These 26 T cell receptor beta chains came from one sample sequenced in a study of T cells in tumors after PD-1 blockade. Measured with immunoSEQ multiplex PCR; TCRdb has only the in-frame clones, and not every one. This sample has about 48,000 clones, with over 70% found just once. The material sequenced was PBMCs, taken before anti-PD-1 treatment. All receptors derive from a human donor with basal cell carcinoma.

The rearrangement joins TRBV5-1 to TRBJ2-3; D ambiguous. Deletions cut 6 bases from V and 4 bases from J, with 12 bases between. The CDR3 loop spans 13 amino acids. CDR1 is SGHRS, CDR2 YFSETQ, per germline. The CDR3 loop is CASNGLGSDTQYF. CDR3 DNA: TGCGCCAGCAACGGTCTTGGTTCAGATACGCAGTATTTT.

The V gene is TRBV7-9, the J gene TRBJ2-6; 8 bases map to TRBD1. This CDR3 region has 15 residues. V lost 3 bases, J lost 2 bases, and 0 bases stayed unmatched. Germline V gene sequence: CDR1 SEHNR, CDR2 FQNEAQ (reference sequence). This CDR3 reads CASSLTGAGANVLTF. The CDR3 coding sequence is TGTGCCAGCAGCTTGACAGGGGCTGGGGCCAACGTCCTGACTTTC. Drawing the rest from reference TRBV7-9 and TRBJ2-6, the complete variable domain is DTGVSQNPRHKITKRGQNVTFRCDPISEHNRLYWYRQTLGQGPEFLTYFQNEAQLEKSRLLSDRFSAERPKGSFSTLEIQRTEQGDSAMYLCASSLTGAGANVLTFGAGSRLTVL.

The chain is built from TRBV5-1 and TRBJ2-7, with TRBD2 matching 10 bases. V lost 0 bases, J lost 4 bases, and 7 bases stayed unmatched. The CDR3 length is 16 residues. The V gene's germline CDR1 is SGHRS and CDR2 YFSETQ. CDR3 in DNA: TGCGCCAGCAGCTTGGAGGCTAGCGGGGGTTCGTACGAGCAGTACTTC. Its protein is CASSLEASGGSYEQYF.

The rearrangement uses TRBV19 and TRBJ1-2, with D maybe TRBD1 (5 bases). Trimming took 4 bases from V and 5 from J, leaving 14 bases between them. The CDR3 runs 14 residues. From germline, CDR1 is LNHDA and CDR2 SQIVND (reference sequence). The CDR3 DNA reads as TGTGCCAGTAGTACTCAGGGAGTTAGTTATGGCTACACCTTC. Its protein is CASSTQGVSYGYTF.

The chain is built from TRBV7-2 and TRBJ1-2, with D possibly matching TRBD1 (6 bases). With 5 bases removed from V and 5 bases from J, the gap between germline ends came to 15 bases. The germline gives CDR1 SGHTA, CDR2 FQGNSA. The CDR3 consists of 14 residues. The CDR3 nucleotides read TGTGCCAGCAGCCTCGGACAGCCAAGATATGGCTACACCTTC. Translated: CASSLGQPRYGYTF.

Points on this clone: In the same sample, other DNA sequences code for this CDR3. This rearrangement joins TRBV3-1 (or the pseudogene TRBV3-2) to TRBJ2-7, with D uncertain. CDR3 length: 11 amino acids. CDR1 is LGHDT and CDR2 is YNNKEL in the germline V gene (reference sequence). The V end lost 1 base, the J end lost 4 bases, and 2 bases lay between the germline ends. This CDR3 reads CASSQGYEQYF. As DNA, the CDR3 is TGTGCCAGCAGCCAAGGATACGAGCAGTACTTC.

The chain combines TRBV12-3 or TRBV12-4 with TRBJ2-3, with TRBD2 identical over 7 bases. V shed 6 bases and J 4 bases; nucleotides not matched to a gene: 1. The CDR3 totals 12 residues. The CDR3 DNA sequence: TGTGCCAGCAGGGGGGGGGCAGATACGCAGTATTTT. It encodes CASRGGADTQYF.

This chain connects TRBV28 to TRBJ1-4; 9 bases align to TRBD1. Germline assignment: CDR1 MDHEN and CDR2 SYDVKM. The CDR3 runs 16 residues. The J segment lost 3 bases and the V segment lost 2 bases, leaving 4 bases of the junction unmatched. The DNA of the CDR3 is TGTGCCAGCAGTTTAGGCCGACAGGGGGCTAATGAAAAACTGTTTTTT. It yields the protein CASSLGRQGANEKLFF.

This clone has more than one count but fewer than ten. CDR3: CASSDSGGAPYEQYF. The CDR3 DNA reads as TGTGCCAGCAGTGATTCGGGAGGGGCCCCCTACGAGCAGTACTTC. This chain connects TRBV6-1 to TRBJ2-7; TRBD2 matches 8 bases. Germline V gene data show CDR1 as MNHNS and CDR2 as SASEGT. V lost 3 bases to trimming and J lost 2 bases; unmatched junction nucleotides: 6. The CDR3 extends over 15 amino acids.

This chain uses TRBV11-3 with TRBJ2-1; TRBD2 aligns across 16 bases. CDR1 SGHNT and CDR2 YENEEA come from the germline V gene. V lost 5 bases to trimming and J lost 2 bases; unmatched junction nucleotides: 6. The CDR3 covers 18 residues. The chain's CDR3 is CASSMGLAGGPTYNEQFF. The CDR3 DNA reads TGTGCCAGCAGCATGGGACTAGCGGGGGGGCCCACCTACAATGAGCAGTTCTTC.

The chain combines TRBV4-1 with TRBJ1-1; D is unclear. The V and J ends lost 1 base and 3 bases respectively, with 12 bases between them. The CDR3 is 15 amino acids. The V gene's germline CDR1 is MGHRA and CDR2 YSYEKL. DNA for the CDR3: TGCGCCAGCAGCCAAGCCGGCATCGGGGACACTGAAGCTTTCTTT. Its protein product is CASSQAGIGDTEAFF.

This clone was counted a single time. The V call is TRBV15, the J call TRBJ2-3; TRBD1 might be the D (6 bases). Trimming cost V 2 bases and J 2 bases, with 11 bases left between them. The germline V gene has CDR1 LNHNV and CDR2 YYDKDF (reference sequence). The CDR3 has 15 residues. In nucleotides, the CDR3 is TGTGCCACCAGCAGACGTAACAGGGACACAGATACGCAGTATTTT. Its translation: CATSRRNRDTDTQYF. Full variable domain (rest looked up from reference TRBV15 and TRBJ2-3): DAMVIQNPRYQVTQFGKPVTLSCSQTLNHNVMYWYQQKSSQAPKLLFHYYDKDFNNEADTPDNFQSRRPNTSFCFLDIRSPGLGDTAMYLCATSRRNRDTDTQYFGPGTRLTVL.

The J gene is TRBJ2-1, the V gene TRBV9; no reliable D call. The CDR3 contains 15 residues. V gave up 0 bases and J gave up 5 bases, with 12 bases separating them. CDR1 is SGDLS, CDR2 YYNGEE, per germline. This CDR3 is CASSVAQRPDNEQFF. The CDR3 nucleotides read TGTGCCAGCAGCGTAGCACAGCGCCCCGACAATGAGCAGTTCTTC.

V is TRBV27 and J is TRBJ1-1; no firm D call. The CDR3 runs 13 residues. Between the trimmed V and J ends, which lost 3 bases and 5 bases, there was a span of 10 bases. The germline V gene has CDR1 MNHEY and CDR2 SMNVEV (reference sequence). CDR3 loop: CASSFNIWTEAFF. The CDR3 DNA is TGTGCCAGCAGTTTCAACATTTGGACTGAAGCTTTCTTT.

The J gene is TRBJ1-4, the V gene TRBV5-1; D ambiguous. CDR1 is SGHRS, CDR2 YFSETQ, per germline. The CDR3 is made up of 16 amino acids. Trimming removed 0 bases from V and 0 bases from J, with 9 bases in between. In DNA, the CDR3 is TGCGCCAGCAGCTTGGACGGATTTGCAACTAATGAAAAACTGTTTTTT. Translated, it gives CASSLDGFATNEKLFF.

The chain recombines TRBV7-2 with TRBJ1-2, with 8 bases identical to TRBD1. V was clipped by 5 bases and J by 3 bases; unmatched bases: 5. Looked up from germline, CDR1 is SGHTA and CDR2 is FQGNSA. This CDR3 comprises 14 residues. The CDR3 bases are TGTGCCAGCAGCCCGGCGGGACAGGACTATGGCTACACCTTC. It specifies CASSPAGQDYGYTF.

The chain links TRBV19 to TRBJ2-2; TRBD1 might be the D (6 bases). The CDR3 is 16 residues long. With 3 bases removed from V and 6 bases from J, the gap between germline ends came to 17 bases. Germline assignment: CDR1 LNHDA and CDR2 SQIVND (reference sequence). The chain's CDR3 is CASSIPVGRGPGELFF. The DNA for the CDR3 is TGTGCCAGTAGTATTCCCGTAGGCAGGGGACCCGGGGAGCTGTTTTTT.

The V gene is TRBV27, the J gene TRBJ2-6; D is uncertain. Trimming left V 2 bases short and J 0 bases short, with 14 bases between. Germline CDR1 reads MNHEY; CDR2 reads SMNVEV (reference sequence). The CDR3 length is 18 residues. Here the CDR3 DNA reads TGTGCCAGCAGTTTAGGTGAGAGCAGGAGCTCTGGGGCCAACGTCCTGACTTTC. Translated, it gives CASSLGESRSSGANVLTF.

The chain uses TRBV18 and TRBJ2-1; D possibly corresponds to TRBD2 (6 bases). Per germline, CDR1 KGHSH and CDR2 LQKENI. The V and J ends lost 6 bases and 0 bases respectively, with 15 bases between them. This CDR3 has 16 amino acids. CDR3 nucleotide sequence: TGTGCCAGCTCTCCCCCGGGACTTCTCTCCTACAATGAGCAGTTCTTC. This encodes CASSPPGLLSYNEQFF.

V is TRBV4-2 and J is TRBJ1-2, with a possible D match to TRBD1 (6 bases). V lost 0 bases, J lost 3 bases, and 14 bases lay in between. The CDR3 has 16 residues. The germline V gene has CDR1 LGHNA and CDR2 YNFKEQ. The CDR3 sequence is CASSQDWGARYYGYTF. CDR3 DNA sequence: TGTGCCAGCAGCCAAGATTGGGGGGCGCGATACTATGGCTACACCTTC.

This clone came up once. CDR3 sequence reads: CASSLSDIQGLTLGNTIYF. The CDR3 DNA follows: TGTGCCAGCAGCTTGAGCGATATCCAGGGCTTAACACTAGGAAACACCATATATTTT. The V call is TRBV7-2, the J call TRBJ1-3; D perhaps matches TRBD1 (5 bases). Trimming took 3 bases from V and 4 from J, leaving 25 bases between them. The CDR3 consists of 19 residues. CDR1 and CDR2 (germline): SGHTA, FQGNSA.

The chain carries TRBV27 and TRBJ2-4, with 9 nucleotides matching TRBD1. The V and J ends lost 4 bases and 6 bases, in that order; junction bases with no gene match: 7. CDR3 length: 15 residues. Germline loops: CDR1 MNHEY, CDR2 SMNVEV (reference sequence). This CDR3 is CASSSRDRALNIQYF. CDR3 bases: TGTGCCAGCAGTTCCCGGGACAGGGCTTTAAACATTCAGTACTTC.

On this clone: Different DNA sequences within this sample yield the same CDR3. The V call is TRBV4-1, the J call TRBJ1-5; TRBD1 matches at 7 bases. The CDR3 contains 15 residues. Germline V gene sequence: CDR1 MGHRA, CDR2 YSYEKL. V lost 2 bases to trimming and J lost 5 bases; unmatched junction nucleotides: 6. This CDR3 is CASSQTVQGDQPQHF. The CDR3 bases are TGCGCCAGCAGCCAAACTGTGCAGGGGGATCAGCCCCAGCATTTT.

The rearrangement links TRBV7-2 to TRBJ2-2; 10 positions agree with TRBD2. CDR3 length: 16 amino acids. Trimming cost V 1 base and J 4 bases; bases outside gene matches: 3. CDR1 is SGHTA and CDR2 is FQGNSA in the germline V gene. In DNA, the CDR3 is TGTGCCAGCAGCTTAGGACTAGCGGGTGCCACCGGGGAGCTGTTTTTT. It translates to CASSLGLAGATGELFF.

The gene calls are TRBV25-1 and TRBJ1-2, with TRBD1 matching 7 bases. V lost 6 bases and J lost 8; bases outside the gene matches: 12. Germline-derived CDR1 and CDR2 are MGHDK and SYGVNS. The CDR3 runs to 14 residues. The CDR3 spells CASSDSDRAQGYTF. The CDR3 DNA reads TGTGCCAGCAGCGACTCAGACAGGGCCCAAGGCTACACCTTC.

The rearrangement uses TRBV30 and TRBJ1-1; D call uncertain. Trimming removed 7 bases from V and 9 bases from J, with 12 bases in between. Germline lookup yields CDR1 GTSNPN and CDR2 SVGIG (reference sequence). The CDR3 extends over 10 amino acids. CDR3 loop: CASTSLKAFF. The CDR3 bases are TGTGCCTCCACCTCTCTAAAAGCTTTCTTT.